These T cell receptor beta chains were read from a single sample in a study of T-cell memory formation after mild COVID-19. TCRdb ran MiXCR on the 5' RACE reads and lists one entry per CDR3 protein. The sample lists under 250,000 distinct CDR3 sequences; approximately 15% were seen once. The sample comprised PBMCs or a T cell subset sorted from them (not recorded which). These receptor sequences come from an adult woman who had mild COVID-19 (a few samples of this study predate the infection). Cell type and time point are not known. CDR3s include the opening cysteine and the closing phenylalanine or tryptophan. The order of the fields is J gene, V gene, clone size, D gene, CDR3 protein, CDR3 DNA. A D gene is named only where the DNA matches it firmly. Clone size is stated in some rows and not others, as once, few, many or a class when expanded.

j_gene: TRBJ2-4; v_gene: TRBV4-1; abundance: many; d_gene: NA; CDR3aa: CASSQDGQTKNIQYF; CDR3nt: TGCGCCAGCAGCCAAGACGGACAGACCAAAAACATTCAGTACTTC
j_gene: TRBJ2-7; v_gene: TRBV12-3/TRBV12-4; abundance: many; d_gene: NA; CDR3aa: CASSQRYEQYF; CDR3nt: TGTGCCAGCAGCCAGCGCTACGAGCAGTACTTC
j_gene: TRBJ2-1; v_gene: TRBV30; abundance: NA; d_gene: NA; CDR3aa: CAWSRKDSRGLNEQFF; CDR3nt: TGTGCCTGGAGCCGAAAGGACTCAAGGGGCCTCAATGAGCAGTTCTTC
j_gene: TRBJ2-1; v_gene: TRBV20-1; abundance: few; d_gene: TRBD1; CDR3aa: CSASRSRGDRDNEQFF; CDR3nt: TGCAGTGCTAGTAGGAGTCGGGGGGACAGGGACAATGAGCAGTTCTTC
j_gene: TRBJ1-4; v_gene: TRBV5-1; abundance: NA; d_gene: NA; CDR3aa: CASSLGQANEKLFF; CDR3nt: TGCGCCAGCAGCTTGGGACAGGCTAATGAAAAACTGTTTTTT
j_gene: TRBJ1-1; v_gene: TRBV7-9; abundance: many; d_gene: NA; CDR3aa: CASSLDSASSEAFF; CDR3nt: TGTGCCAGCAGCTTAGACAGCGCCTCATCTGAAGCTTTCTTT
j_gene: TRBJ1-1; v_gene: TRBV20-1; abundance: NA; d_gene: NA; CDR3aa: CSARRGVNTEAFF; CDR3nt: TGCAGTGCCAGGCGGGGGGTGAACACTGAAGCTTTCTTT
j_gene: TRBJ1-6; v_gene: TRBV6-1; abundance: NA; d_gene: NA; CDR3aa: CASSGTDNSPLHF; CDR3nt: TGTGCCAGCAGTGGGACGGACAATTCACCCCTCCACTTT
j_gene: TRBJ1-2; v_gene: TRBV5-5; abundance: few; d_gene: NA; CDR3aa: CASSLASSGGAQGYTF; CDR3nt: TGTGCCAGCAGCTTGGCCTCGTCGGGGGGCGCTCAGGGCTACACCTTC
j_gene: TRBJ2-7; v_gene: TRBV6-5; abundance: NA; d_gene: NA; CDR3aa: CASSYDPGAYKQYF; CDR3nt: TGTGCCAGCAGTTACGATCCCGGGGCGTACAAGCAGTACTTC
j_gene: TRBJ2-7; v_gene: TRBV5-1; abundance: many; d_gene: NA; CDR3aa: CASSLASDREQYF; CDR3nt: TGCGCCAGCAGCTTGGCCAGCGACAGGGAGCAGTACTTC
j_gene: TRBJ2-7; v_gene: TRBV5-1; abundance: few; d_gene: NA; CDR3aa: CASSWTAGVSYEQYF; CDR3nt: TGCGCCAGCAGCTGGACTGCAGGGGTCTCCTACGAGCAGTACTTC
j_gene: TRBJ2-7; v_gene: TRBV3-1; abundance: few; d_gene: NA; CDR3aa: CASREGGTALYEQYF; CDR3nt: TGTGCCAGCAGAGAAGGAGGGACAGCCCTCTACGAGCAGTACTTC
j_gene: TRBJ1-5; v_gene: TRBV7-6; abundance: few; d_gene: TRBD1; CDR3aa: CASSLAGTGVGQHF; CDR3nt: TGTGCCAGCAGCTTAGCGGGGACAGGGGTCGGCCAGCATTTT
j_gene: TRBJ2-5; v_gene: TRBV5-1; abundance: NA; d_gene: TRBD2; CDR3aa: CASSFLASGQETQYF; CDR3nt: TGCGCCAGCAGCTTCTTGGCTAGCGGACAAGAGACCCAGTACTTC
j_gene: TRBJ1-2; v_gene: TRBV12-3/TRBV12-4; abundance: NA; d_gene: NA; CDR3aa: CASSSIMGASGYTF; CDR3nt: TGTGCCAGCAGTTCCATCATGGGGGCGTCGGGCTACACCTTC